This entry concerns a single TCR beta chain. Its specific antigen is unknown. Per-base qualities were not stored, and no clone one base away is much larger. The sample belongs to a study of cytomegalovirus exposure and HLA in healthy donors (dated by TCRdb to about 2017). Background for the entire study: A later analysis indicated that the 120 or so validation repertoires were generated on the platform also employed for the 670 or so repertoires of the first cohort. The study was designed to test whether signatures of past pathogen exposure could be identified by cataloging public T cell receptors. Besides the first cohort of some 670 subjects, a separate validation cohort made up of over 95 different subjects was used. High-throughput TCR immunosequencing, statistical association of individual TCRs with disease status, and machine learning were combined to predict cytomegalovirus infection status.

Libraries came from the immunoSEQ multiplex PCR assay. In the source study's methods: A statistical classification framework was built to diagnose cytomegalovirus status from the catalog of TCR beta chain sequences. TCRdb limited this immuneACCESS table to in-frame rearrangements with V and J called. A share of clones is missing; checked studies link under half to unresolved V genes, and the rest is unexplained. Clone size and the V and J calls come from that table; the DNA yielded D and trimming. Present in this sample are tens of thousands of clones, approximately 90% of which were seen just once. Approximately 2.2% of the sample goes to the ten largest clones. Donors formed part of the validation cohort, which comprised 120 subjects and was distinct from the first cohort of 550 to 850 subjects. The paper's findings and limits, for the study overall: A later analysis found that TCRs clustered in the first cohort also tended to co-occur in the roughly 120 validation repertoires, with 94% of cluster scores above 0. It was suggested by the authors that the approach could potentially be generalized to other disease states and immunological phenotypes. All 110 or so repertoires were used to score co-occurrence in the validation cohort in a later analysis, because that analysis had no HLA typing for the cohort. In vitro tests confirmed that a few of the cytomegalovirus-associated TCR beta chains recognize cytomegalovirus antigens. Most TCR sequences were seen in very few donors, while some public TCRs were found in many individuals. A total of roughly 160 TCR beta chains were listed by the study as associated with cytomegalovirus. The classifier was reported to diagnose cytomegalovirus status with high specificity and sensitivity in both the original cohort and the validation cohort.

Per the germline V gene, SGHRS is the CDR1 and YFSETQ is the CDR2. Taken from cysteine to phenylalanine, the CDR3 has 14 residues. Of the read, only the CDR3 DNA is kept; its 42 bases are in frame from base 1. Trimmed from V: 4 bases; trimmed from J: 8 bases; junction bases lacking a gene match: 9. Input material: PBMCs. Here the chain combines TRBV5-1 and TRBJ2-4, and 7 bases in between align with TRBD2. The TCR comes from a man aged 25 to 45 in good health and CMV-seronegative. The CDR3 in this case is CASSPGGLVDIQYF. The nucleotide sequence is TGCGCCAGCAGCCCAGGCGGACTAGTCGACATTCAGTACTTC.